The rows below give T cell receptor beta chains drawn from one sample of a study of blood T cell repertoires in COVID-19. The table came from immunoSEQ multiplex PCR; TCRdb's copy has only in-frame clones and leaves some out. The profile shows around 100,000 clones, roughly 90% of them singletons. The specimen was peripheral blood. These receptors originate from a man aged 45-65 years with active COVID-19. Both conserved end residues are part of each CDR3. A D gene is named only where the DNA matches it firmly. Only part of the rows carry a size: once, few, many, or a class if the clone is expanded.

NA	TRBV11-2	NA	TRBJ2-3	TGTGCCAGCAGCCCAAGACTTGGGACAGATACGCAGTATTTT	CASSPRLGTDTQYF
NA	TRBV3-1/TRBV3-2	NA	TRBJ2-1	TGTGCCAGCAGCCAAAGCCCATTCAGGGGAAATGAGCAGTTCTTC	CASSQSPFRGNEQFF
NA	TRBV11-2	NA	TRBJ2-2	TGTGCCAGCAGCGTCGCAGGGATCGGGGAGCTGTTTTTT	CASSVAGIGELFF
NA	TRBV9	NA	TRBJ2-5	TGTGCCAGCAGCCTAGACGGGGGTGCCAGCGGGACCCAGTACTTC	CASSLDGGASGTQYF
once	TRBV27	NA	TRBJ1-6	TGTGCCAGCGGATACAGAAATAATTCACCCCTCCACTTT	CASGYRNNSPLHF
NA	TRBV7-3	TRBD1	TRBJ2-1	TGTGCCAGCAGCTTATTGCCCTCGGGACAGATCAATGAGCAGTTCTTC	CASSLLPSGQINEQFF
NA	TRBV11-2	NA	TRBJ2-3	TGTGCCAGCAGCTTATATGCAGATACGCAGTATTTT	CASSLYADTQYF
once	TRBV7-8	NA	TRBJ1-1	TGTGCCAGCAGACAGGATTTGAACACTGAAGCTTTCTTT	CASRQDLNTEAFF
once	TRBV5-5	NA	TRBJ2-2	TGTGCCAGCAGCAGGGACGTGTCGCGGGGGAACACCGGGGAGCTGTTTTTT	CASSRDVSRGNTGELFF
NA	TRBV19	TRBD1	TRBJ2-3	TGTGCCAGTAGAGATACAGGGGGCAGAGATACGCAGTATTTT	CASRDTGGRDTQYF
NA	TRBV11-3	NA	TRBJ1-1	TGTGCCAGCAGCCCAGCCAGGGTGGACACTGAAGCTTTCTTT	CASSPARVDTEAFF
NA	TRBV18	NA	TRBJ2-4	TGTGCCAGCTCACCATTAGAGGGGGTAGCCAAAAACATTCAGTACTTC	CASSPLEGVAKNIQYF
NA	TRBV9	NA	TRBJ1-3	TGTGCCAGCGGGGCCCGTGATCGGAACACCATATATTTT	CASGARDRNTIYF
NA	TRBV19	TRBD1	TRBJ1-5	TGTGCCAGTAGTATTGGAACGGACAGGGCCAATCAGCCCCAGCATTTT	CASSIGTDRANQPQHF
NA	TRBV6-5	NA	TRBJ1-2	TGTGCCACCTACTCCTATGGCTACACCTTC	CATYSYGYTF
NA	TRBV2	TRBD2	TRBJ2-1	TGTGCCAGCAGTTGGACTAGCGGAGAGGGCGGATCCTACAATGAGCAGTTCTTC	CASSWTSGEGGSYNEQFF
NA	TRBV4-1	TRBD2	TRBJ2-3	TGCGCCAGCAGCCATCGACTAGCGGGCCACGACACAGATACGCAGTATTTT	CASSHRLAGHDTDTQYF
NA	TRBV6-4	TRBD1	TRBJ1-1	TGTGCCAGCAGAGCCCAAGGACAGGTGAACACTGAAGCTTTCTTT	CASRAQGQVNTEAFF
NA	TRBV5-5	TRBD1	TRBJ2-7	TGTGCCAGCAGTCGCGGACAGGGGACCTACGAGCAGTACTTC	CASSRGQGTYEQYF
NA	TRBV7-2	NA	TRBJ1-1	TGTGCCAGCAGCTTAAGAGCAAACACTGAAGCTTTCTTT	CASSLRANTEAFF